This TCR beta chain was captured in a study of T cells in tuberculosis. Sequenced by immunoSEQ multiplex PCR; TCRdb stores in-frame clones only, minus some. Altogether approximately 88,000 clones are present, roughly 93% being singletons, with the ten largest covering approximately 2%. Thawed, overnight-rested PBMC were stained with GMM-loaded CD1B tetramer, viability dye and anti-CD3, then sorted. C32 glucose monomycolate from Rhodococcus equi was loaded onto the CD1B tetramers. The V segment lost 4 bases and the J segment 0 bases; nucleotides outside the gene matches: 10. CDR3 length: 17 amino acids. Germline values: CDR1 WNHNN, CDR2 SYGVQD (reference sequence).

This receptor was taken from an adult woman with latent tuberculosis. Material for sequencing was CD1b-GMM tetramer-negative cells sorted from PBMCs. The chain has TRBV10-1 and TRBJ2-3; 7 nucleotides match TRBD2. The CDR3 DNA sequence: TGCGCCAGCAGTGCGCTCCACTTGCGGGGGAGCACAGATACGCAGTATTTT. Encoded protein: CASSALHLRGSTDTQYF.